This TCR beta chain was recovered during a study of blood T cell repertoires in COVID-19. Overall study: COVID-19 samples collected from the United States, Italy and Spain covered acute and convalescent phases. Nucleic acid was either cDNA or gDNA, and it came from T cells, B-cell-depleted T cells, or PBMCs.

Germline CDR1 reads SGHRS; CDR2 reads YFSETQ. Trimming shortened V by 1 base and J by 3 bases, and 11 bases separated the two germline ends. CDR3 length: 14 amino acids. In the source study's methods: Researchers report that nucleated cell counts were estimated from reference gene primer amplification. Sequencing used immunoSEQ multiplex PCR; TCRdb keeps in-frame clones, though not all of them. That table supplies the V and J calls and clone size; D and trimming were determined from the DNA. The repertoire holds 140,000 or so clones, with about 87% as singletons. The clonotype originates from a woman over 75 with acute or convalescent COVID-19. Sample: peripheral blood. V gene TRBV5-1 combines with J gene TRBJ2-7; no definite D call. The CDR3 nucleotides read TGCGCCAGCAGCTTGATGGGCCCTGGCTACGAGCAGTACTTC. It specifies CASSLMGPGYEQYF. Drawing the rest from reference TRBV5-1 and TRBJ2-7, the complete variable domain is KAGVTQTPRYLIKTRGQQVTLSCSPISGHRSVSWYQQTPGQGLQFLFEYFSETQRNKGNFPGRFSGRQFSNSRSEMNVSTLELGDSALYLCASSLMGPGYEQYFGPGTRLTVT.